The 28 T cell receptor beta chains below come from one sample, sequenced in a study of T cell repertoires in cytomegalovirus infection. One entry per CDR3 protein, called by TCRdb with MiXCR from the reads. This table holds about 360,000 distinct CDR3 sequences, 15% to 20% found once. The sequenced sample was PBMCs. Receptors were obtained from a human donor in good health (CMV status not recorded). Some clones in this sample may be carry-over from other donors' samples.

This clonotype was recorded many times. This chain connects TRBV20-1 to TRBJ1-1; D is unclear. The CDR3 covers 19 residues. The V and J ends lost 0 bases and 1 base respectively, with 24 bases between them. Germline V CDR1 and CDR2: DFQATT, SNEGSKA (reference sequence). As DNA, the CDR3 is TGCAGTGCTAGAGATATCGGAATCTGGGGTTATCTACCGAACACTGAAGCTTTCTTT. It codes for CSARDIGIWGYLPNTEAFF.

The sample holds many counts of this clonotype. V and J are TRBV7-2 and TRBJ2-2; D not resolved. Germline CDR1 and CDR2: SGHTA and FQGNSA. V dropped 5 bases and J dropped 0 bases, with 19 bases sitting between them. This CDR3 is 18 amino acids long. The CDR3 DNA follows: TGTGCCAGCAGCCCCCCGATCTCTCTAGAGCCGAACACCGGGGAGCTGTTTTTT. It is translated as CASSPPISLEPNTGELFF.

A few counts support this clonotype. CDR3 loop: CASSPTSGTDTQYF. For the CDR3, the DNA is TGTGCCAGCAGCCCCACTAGCGGCACAGATACGCAGTATTTT. The chain combines TRBV14 with TRBJ2-3; 7 nucleotides agree with TRBD2. The CDR3 has 14 residues. Germline-derived CDR1 and CDR2 are SGHDN and FVKESK. V lost 4 bases and J lost 1; bases outside the gene matches: 2.

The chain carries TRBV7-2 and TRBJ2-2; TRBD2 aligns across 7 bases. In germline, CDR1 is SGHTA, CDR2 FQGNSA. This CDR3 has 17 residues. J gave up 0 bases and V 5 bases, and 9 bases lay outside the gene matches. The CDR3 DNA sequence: TGTGCCAGCAGCGGATCTAGGGCGGGAGCGAACACCGGGGAGCTGTTTTTT. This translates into CASSGSRAGANTGELFF.

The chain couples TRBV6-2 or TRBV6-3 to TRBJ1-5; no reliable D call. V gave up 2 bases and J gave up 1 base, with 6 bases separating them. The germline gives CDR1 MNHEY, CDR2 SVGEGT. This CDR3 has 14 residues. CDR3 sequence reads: CASSYPHSNQPQHF. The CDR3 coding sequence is TGTGCCAGCAGTTACCCCCACAGCAATCAGCCCCAGCATTTT.

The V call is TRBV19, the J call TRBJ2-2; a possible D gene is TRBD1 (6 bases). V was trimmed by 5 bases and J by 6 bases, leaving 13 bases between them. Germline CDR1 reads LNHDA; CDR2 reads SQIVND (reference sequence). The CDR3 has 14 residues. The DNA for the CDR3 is TGTGCCAGTAGTGCCTGGACAGTGGCCGGGGAGCTGTTTTTT. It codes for CASSAWTVAGELFF.

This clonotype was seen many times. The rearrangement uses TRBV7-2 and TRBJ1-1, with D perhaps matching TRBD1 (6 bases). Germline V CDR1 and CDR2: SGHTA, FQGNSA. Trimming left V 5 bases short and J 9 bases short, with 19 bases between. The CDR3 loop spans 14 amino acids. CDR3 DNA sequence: TGTGCCAGCAGCCCGGAAACAGGGAGGCGGAAAGCTTTCTTT. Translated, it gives CASSPETGRRKAFF.

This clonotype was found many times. CDR3 DNA: TGTGCCAGTTCCCGGGACTCGAATGAAAAACTGTTTTTT. Its translation is CASSRDSNEKLFF. V and J are TRBV10-3 and TRBJ1-4, with a tentative D call TRBD1 (5 bases). The CDR3 extends over 13 amino acids. Per the germline V gene, CDR1 is ENHRY and CDR2 is SYGVKD. V was trimmed by 10 bases and J by 5 bases, leaving 14 bases between them.

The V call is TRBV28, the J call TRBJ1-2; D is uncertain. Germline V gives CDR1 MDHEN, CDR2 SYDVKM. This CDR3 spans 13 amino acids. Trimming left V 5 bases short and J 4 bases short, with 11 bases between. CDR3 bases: TGTGCCAGCAGTCCCCCACGTATCTATGGCTACACCTTC. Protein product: CASSPPRIYGYTF.

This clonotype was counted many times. In nucleotides, the CDR3 is TGTGCCAGCAGGGTTAGGGAAACCTATAATTCACCCCTCCACTTT. This codes for CASRVRETYNSPLHF. The rearrangement links TRBV2 to TRBJ1-6; D call uncertain. This CDR3 contains 15 residues. From germline, CDR1 is SNHLY and CDR2 FYNNEI. V gave up 6 bases and J gave up 2 bases, with 11 bases separating them.

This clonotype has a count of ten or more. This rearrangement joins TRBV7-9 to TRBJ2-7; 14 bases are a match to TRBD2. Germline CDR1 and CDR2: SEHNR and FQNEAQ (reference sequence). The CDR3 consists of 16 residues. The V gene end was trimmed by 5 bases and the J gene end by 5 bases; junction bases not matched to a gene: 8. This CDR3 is CASSQRLAGGKDEQYF. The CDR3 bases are TGTGCCAGCAGCCAAAGACTAGCGGGGGGGAAGGACGAGCAGTACTTC.

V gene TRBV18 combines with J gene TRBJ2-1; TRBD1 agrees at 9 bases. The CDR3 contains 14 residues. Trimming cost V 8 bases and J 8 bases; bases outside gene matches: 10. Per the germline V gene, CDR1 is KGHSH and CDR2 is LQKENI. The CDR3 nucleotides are TGTGCCAGCCCCAACAGGGGGCGTCCGGATGAGCAGTTCTTC. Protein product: CASPNRGRPDEQFF.

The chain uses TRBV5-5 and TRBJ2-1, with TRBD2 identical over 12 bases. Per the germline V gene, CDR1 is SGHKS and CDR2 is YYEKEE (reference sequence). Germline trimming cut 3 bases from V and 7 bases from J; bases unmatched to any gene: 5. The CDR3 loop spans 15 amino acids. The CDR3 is CASSWGTSGPNEQFF. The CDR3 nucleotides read TGTGCCAGCAGCTGGGGGACTAGCGGGCCAAATGAGCAGTTCTTC.

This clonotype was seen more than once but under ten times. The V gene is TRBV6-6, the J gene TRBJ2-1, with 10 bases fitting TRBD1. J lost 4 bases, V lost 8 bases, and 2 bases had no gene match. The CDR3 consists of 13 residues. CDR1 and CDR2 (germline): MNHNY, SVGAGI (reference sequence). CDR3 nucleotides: TGTGCCAGCGGGACAGGGGATTACAATGAGCAGTTCTTC. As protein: CASGTGDYNEQFF.

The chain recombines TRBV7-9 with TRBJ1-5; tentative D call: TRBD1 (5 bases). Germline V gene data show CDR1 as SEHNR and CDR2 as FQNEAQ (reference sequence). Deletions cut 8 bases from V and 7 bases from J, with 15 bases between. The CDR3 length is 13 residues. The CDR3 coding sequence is TGTGCCAGCCAATCCGCCGGGGACCAGCCCCAGCATTTT. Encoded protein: CASQSAGDQPQHF.

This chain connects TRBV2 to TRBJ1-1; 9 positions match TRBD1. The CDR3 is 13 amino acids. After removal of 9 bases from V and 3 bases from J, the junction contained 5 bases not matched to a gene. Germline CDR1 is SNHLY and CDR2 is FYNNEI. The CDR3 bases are TGTGCCAGAAAGACAGGGGGGGACACTGAAGCTTTCTTT. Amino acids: CARKTGGDTEAFF.

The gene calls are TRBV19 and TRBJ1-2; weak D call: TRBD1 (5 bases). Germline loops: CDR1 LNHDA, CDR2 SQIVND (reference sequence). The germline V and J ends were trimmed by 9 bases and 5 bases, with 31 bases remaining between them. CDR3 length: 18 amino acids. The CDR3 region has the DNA TGTGCCAGCCGGCGTCCGCCGGGAGCGACTAAGGGGCATTATGGCTACACCTTC. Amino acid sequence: CASRRPPGATKGHYGYTF.

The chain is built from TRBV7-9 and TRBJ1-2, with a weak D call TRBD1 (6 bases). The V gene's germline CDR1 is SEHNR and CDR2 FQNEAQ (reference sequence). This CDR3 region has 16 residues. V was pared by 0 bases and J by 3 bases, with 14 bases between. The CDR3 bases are TGTGCCAGCAGCTTAGCGGGGCGGGACATCCACTATGGCTACACCTTC. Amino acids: CASSLAGRDIHYGYTF.

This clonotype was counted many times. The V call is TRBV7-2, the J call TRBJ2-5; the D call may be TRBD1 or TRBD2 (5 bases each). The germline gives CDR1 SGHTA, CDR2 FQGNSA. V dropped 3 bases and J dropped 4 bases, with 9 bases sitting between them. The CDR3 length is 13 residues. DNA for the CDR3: TGTGCCAGCAGCTTCTTTGGGGGAGAGACCCAGTACTTC. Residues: CASSFFGGETQYF.

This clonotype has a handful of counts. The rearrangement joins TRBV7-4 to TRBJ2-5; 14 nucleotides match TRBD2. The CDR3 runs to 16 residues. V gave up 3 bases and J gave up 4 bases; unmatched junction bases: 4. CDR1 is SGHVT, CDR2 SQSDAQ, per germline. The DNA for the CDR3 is TGTGCCAGCAGCTTGGGACTAGCGGGAGTATCAGAGACCCAGTACTTC. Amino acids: CASSLGLAGVSETQYF. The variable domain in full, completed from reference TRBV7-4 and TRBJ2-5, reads GAGVSQSPRYKVAKRGRDVALRCDSISGHVTLYWYRQTLGQGSEVLTYSQSDAQRDKSGRPSGRFSAERPERSVSTLKIQRTEQGDSAVYLCASSLGLAGVSETQYFGPGTRLLVL.

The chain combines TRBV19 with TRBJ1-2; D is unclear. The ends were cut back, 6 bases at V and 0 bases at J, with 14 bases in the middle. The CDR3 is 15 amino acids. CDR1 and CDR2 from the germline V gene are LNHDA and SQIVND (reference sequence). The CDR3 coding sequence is TGTGCCAGTAGGCCCACGATCCTTACTAACTATGGCTACACCTTC. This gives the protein CASRPTILTNYGYTF.

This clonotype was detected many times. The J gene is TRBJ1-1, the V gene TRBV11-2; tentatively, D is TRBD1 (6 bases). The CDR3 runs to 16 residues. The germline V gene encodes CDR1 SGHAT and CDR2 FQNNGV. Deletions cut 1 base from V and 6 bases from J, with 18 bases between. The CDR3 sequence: CASSLAFPRGSAEAFF. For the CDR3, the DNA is TGTGCCAGCAGCTTAGCATTCCCCAGGGGTTCGGCTGAAGCTTTCTTT.

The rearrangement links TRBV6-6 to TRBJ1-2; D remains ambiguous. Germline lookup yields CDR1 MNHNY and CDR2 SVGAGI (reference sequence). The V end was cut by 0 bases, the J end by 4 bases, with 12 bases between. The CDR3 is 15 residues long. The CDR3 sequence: CASSYSLGYAYGYTF. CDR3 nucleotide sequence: TGTGCCAGCAGTTACTCCCTGGGGTACGCCTATGGCTACACCTTC.

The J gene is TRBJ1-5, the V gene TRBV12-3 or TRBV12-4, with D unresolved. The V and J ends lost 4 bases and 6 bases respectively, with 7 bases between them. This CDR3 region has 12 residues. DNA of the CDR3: TGTGCCAGCAGTTACCTCCGTCAGCCCCAGCATTTT. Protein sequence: CASSYLRQPQHF.

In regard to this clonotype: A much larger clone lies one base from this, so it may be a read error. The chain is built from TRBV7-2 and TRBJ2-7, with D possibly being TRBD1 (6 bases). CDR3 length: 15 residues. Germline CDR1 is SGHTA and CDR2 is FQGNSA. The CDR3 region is CASSLPPGQAYERYF. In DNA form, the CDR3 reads TGTGCCAGCAGCTTACCCCCGGGACAAGCCTACGAGCGGTACTTC.

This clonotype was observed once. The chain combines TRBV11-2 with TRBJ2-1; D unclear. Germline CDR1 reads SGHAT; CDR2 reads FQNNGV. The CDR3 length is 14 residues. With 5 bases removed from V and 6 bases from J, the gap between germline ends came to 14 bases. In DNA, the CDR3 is TGTGCCAGCAGCCTGAGGCCCTCTGGCAATGAGCAGTTCTTC. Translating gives CASSLRPSGNEQFF.

CDR3 loop: CASSQGGRSPLHF. CDR3 nucleotides: TGTGCCAGCAGCCAGGGTGGGCGTTCACCCCTCCACTTT. This rearrangement joins TRBV7-2 to TRBJ1-6; D is perhaps TRBD1 (5 bases). V shed 5 bases and J shed 9 bases, with 11 bases lying between them. The CDR3 runs to 13 residues. Germline V lookup: CDR1 SGHTA, CDR2 FQGNSA.

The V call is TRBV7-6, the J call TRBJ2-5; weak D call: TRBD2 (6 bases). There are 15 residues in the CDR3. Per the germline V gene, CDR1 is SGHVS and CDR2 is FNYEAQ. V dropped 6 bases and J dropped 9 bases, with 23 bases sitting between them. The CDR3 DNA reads TGTGCCAGCAGTTTCAGCGTGGGGGGAGACCGGTCCCAGTACTTC. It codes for CASSFSVGGDRSQYF.